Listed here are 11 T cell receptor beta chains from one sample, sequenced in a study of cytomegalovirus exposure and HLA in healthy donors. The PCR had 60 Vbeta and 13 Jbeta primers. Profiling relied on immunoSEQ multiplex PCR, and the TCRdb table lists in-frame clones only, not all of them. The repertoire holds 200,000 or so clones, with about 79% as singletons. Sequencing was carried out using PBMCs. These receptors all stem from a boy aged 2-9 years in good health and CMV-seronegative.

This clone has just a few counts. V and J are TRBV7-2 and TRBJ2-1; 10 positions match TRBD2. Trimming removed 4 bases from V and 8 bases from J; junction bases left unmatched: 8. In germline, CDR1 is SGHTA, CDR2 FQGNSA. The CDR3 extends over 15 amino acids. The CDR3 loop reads CASSSSSGRGDEQFF. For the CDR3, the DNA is TGTGCCAGCAGCTCTTCTAGCGGGAGAGGCGATGAGCAGTTCTTC.

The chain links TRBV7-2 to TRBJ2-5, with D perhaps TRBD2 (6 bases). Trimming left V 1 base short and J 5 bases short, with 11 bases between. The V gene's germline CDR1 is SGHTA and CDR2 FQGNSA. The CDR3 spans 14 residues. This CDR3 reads CASSLGSSVETQYF. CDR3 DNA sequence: TGTGCCAGCAGCTTAGGTTCTAGCGTGGAGACCCAGTACTTC.

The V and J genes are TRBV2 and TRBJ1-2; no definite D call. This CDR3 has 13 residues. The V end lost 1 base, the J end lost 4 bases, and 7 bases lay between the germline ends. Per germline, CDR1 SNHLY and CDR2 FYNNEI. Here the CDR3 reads CASSEDRVYGYTF. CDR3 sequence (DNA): TGTGCCAGCAGTGAAGACAGAGTCTATGGCTACACCTTC.

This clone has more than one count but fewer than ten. CDR3 nucleotide sequence: TGTGCCAGCAGTGAACTAGCCTACGAGCAGTACTTC. Its translation is CASSELAYEQYF. The chain has TRBV2 and TRBJ2-7, with D unclear. With 2 bases removed from V and 2 bases from J, the gap between germline ends came to 4 bases. The CDR3 has 12 residues. The germline CDR1 and CDR2 sequences are SNHLY and FYNNEI.

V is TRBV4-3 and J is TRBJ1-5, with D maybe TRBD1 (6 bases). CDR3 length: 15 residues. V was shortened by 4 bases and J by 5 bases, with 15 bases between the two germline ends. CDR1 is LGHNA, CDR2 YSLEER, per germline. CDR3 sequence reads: CASSPQRGAYQPQHF. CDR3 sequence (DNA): TGCGCCAGCAGCCCTCAGCGGGGGGCTTATCAGCCCCAGCATTTT.

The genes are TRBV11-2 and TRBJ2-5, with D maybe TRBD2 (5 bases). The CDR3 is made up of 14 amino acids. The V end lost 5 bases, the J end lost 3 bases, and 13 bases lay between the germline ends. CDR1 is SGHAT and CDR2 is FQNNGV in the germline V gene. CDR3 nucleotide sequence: TGTGCCAGCAGCACTCGACTAACGGAAGAGACCCAGTACTTC. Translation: CASSTRLTEETQYF.

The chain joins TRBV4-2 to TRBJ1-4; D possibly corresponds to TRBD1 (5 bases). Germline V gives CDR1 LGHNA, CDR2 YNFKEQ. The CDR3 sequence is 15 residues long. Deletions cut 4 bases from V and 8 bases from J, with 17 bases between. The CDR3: CASSRDGGEGEKLFF. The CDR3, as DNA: TGTGCCAGCAGCCGGGACGGAGGGGAAGGGGAAAAACTGTTTTTT.

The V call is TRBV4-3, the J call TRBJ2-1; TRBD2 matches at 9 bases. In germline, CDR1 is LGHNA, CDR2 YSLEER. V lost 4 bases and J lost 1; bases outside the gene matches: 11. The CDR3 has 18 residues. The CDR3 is CASSPRVSAGGSYNEQFF. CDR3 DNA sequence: TGCGCCAGCAGCCCTCGGGTTTCGGCGGGGGGGTCCTACAATGAGCAGTTCTTC.

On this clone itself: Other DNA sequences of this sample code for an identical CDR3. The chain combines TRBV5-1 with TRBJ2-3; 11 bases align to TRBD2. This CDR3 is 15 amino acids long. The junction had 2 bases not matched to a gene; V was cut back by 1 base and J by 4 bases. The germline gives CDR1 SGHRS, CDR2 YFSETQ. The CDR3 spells CASSLTSGGADTQYF. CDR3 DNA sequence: TGCGCCAGCAGCTTGACTAGCGGGGGCGCAGATACGCAGTATTTT.

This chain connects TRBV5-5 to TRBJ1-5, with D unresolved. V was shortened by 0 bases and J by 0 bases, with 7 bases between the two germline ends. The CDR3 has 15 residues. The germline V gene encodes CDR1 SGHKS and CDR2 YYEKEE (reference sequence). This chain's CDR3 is CASSLDRDSNQPQHF. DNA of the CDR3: TGTGCCAGCAGCTTGGATCGGGATAGCAATCAGCCCCAGCATTTT.

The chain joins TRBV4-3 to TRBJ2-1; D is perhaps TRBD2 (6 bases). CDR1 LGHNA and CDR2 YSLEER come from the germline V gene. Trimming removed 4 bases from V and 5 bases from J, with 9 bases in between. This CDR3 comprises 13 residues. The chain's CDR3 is CASSPGGHNEQFF. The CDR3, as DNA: TGCGCCAGCAGCCCCGGAGGGCACAATGAGCAGTTCTTC.